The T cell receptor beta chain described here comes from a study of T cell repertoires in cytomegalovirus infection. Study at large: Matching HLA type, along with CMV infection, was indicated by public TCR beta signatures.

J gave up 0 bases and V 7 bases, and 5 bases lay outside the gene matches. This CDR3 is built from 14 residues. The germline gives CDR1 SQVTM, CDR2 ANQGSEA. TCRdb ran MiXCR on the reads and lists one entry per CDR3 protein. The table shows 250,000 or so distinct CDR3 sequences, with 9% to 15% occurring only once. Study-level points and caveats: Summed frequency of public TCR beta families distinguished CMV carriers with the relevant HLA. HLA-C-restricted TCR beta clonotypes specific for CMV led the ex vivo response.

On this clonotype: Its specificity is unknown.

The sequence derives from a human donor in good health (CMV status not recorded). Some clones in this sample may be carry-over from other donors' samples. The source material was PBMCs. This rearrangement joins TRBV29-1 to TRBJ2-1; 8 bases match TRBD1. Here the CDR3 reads CSAGQAISYNEQFF. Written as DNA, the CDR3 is TGCAGCGCGGGACAGGCAATCTCCTACAATGAGCAGTTCTTC.